A selection of T cell receptor beta chains follows, all from one sample in a study of CD8 T cells in ankylosing spondylitis. TCRdb independently ran MiXCR on the 5' RACE reads; one entry per CDR3 protein. The top ten hold 3% to 4% of the sample, which has under 150,000 distinct CDR3 sequences, 9.3% seen once. Sequenced sample: blood, either unsorted or a sorted T cell fraction (not recorded which). Every receptor here comes from a male donor with ankylosing spondylitis or in good health (not recorded which). CDR3s include the opening cysteine and the closing phenylalanine or tryptophan. Fields, in order: CDR3 DNA, CDR3 protein, D gene, clone size, V gene, J gene. D genes are given only for firm matches. Only part of the rows carry a size: once, few, many, or a class if the clone is expanded.

CDR3 DNA: TGTGCCATCAGTTTCCGCCCGACCTACGAGCAGTACTTC
CDR3 protein: CAISFRPTYEQYF
D gene: .
clone size: few
V gene: TRBV6-5
J gene: TRBJ2-7

CDR3 DNA: TGCAGTGCTAAACAGGGGGTTCTCTCTCTCTATAATTCACCCCTCCACTTT
CDR3 protein: CSAKQGVLSLYNSPLHF
D gene: TRBD1
clone size: many
V gene: TRBV20-1
J gene: TRBJ1-6

CDR3 DNA: TGTGCCAGCAGCCGCCCGGCAGAGACCCAGTACTTC
CDR3 protein: CASSRPAETQYF
D gene: .
clone size: few
V gene: TRBV7-2
J gene: TRBJ2-5

CDR3 DNA: TGCAGCGTCCCGGGACTGAACAGTCAGTACTTC
CDR3 protein: CSVPGLNSQYF
D gene: .
clone size: few
V gene: TRBV29-1
J gene: TRBJ2-4

CDR3 DNA: TGCAGTGCTAGCGGGAGGTACGGTTCCTACGAGCAGTACTTC
CDR3 protein: CSASGRYGSYEQYF
D gene: TRBD2
clone size: few
V gene: TRBV20-1
J gene: TRBJ2-7

CDR3 DNA: TGCGCCAGCAGTAAAAATGTTGATCAGCCCCAGCATTTT
CDR3 protein: CASSKNVDQPQHF
D gene: .
clone size: many
V gene: TRBV5-1
J gene: TRBJ1-5

CDR3 DNA: TGCAGTGCTAGTGAGCGGATTCGGTCCTACAATGAGCAGTTCTTC
CDR3 protein: CSASERIRSYNEQFF
D gene: .
clone size: many
V gene: TRBV20-1
J gene: TRBJ2-1

CDR3 DNA: TGTGCCAGCAGCCCCTGGACTAGCGGGAGTGAGGAGCAGTACTTC
CDR3 protein: CASSPWTSGSEEQYF
D gene: TRBD2
clone size: .
V gene: TRBV7-2
J gene: TRBJ2-7

CDR3 DNA: TGTGCCACCAGCAGAGTGGGCGGGATAACAGATACGCAGTATTTT
CDR3 protein: CATSRVGGITDTQYF
D gene: .
clone size: many
V gene: TRBV15
J gene: TRBJ2-3

CDR3 DNA: TGTGCCAGCAGCTTCGTGGGAGAAGAGACCCAGTACTTC
CDR3 protein: CASSFVGEETQYF
D gene: .
clone size: .
V gene: TRBV7-9
J gene: TRBJ2-5

CDR3 DNA: TGCGCCAGCAGCCAAGATCACGGACTAGTGGTTGAGCAGTTCTTC
CDR3 protein: CASSQDHGLVVEQFF
D gene: TRBD2
clone size: many
V gene: TRBV4-3
J gene: TRBJ2-1

CDR3 DNA: TGCAGTGCTAGAGTGGACACCTACGAGCAGTACTTC
CDR3 protein: CSARVDTYEQYF
D gene: .
clone size: few
V gene: TRBV20-1
J gene: TRBJ2-7

CDR3 DNA: TGCAGTGCTAGTCTGCATGGGGAGGGGTTAGGGGCCAACGTCCTGACTTTC
CDR3 protein: CSASLHGEGLGANVLTF
D gene: TRBD2
clone size: many
V gene: TRBV20-1
J gene: TRBJ2-6

CDR3 DNA: TGCAGTGCTAGAGACGACACCAACTCTGGAAACACCATATATTTT
CDR3 protein: CSARDDTNSGNTIYF
D gene: .
clone size: many
V gene: TRBV20-1
J gene: TRBJ1-3

CDR3 DNA: TGCAGTGCCCCAAGCCCTAGTGGTGGTAGCACAGATACGCAGTATTTT
CDR3 protein: CSAPSPSGGSTDTQYF
D gene: .
clone size: many
V gene: TRBV20-1
J gene: TRBJ2-3

CDR3 DNA: TGCGCCAGCAGCTTAGACCCCGGGAGGGCCGCTTGGAATGAGCAGTTCTTC
CDR3 protein: CASSLDPGRAAWNEQFF
D gene: TRBD2
clone size: many
V gene: TRBV5-1
J gene: TRBJ2-1

CDR3 DNA: TGTGCCAGCAGGACCGGGACAGGGGGCCACGGGGAGCTGTTTTTT
CDR3 protein: CASRTGTGGHGELFF
D gene: TRBD1
clone size: .
V gene: TRBV2
J gene: TRBJ2-2

CDR3 DNA: TGTGCCAGCAGTGACCGGGCCAGGGTCTACGAGCAGTACTTC
CDR3 protein: CASSDRARVYEQYF
D gene: .
clone size: .
V gene: TRBV25-1
J gene: TRBJ2-7

CDR3 DNA: TGTGCCAGCGCCTTGTACGAGACCCAGTACTTC
CDR3 protein: CASALYETQYF
D gene: .
clone size: .
V gene: TRBV2
J gene: TRBJ2-5

CDR3 DNA: TGCGCCAGCAGCCAGACCTTTACCCGGGACCGATTCACCGGGGAGCTGTTTTTT
CDR3 protein: CASSQTFTRDRFTGELFF
D gene: .
clone size: few
V gene: TRBV4-3
J gene: TRBJ2-2

CDR3 DNA: TGTGCCAGCAGCTTATTAGCGGGACTCACCGGGGAGCTGTTTTTT
CDR3 protein: CASSLLAGLTGELFF
D gene: TRBD2
clone size: many
V gene: TRBV7-3
J gene: TRBJ2-2

CDR3 DNA: TGTGCCAGCAGCGACTCATCGCACGACGGTAACACCGGGGAGCTGTTTTTT
CDR3 protein: CASSDSSHDGNTGELFF
D gene: .
clone size: .
V gene: TRBV7-2
J gene: TRBJ2-2

CDR3 DNA: TGCAGCTTCTTGGGACAGAACACCGGGGAGCTGTTTTTT
CDR3 protein: CSFLGQNTGELFF
D gene: .
clone size: many
V gene: TRBV29-1
J gene: TRBJ2-2

CDR3 DNA: TGTGCCAGCAGCCCTCTGACCCCCGTGGGGTGGGGTGGGGATACGCAGTATTTT
CDR3 protein: CASSPLTPVGWGGDTQYF
D gene: .
clone size: .
V gene: TRBV7-6
J gene: TRBJ2-3

CDR3 DNA: TGTGCCAGCAGCCAAGAGAGAGGGGCAAACTACGAGCAGTACTTC
CDR3 protein: CASSQERGANYEQYF
D gene: .
clone size: many
V gene: TRBV14
J gene: TRBJ2-7

CDR3 DNA: TGTGCCAGCAGTTTGACTAGCGGGGGCACAGATACGCAGTATTTT
CDR3 protein: CASSLTSGGTDTQYF
D gene: TRBD2
clone size: many
V gene: TRBV12-3/TRBV12-4
J gene: TRBJ2-3

CDR3 DNA: TGCAGTGCTCCAGCTGCCGTCGGACTAGCGACCGCCATAGCCAAAAACATTCAGTACTTC
CDR3 protein: CSAPAAVGLATAIAKNIQYF
D gene: TRBD2
clone size: many
V gene: TRBV20-1
J gene: TRBJ2-4

CDR3 DNA: TGTGCCAGCAGCGGAAGACAGGGGGCGCGTAACGGGGAGCTGTTTTTT
CDR3 protein: CASSGRQGARNGELFF
D gene: TRBD1
clone size: many
V gene: TRBV7-2
J gene: TRBJ2-2

CDR3 DNA: TGTGCCAGCAGCTGGGGACAGGGCTACAATGAGCAGTTCTTC
CDR3 protein: CASSWGQGYNEQFF
D gene: TRBD1
clone size: .
V gene: TRBV7-9
J gene: TRBJ2-1

CDR3 DNA: TGCGCCAGCAGCCAAGAGGGGCTTGGCGAGCAGTACTTC
CDR3 protein: CASSQEGLGEQYF
D gene: .
clone size: .
V gene: TRBV4-3
J gene: TRBJ2-7

CDR3 DNA: TGTGCCAGCAGCCAAGACGACGGTCCCGACCCGGGACTAGAGAGCAATGAGCAGTTCTTC
CDR3 protein: CASSQDDGPDPGLESNEQFF
D gene: TRBD2
clone size: few
V gene: TRBV3-1
J gene: TRBJ2-1

CDR3 DNA: TGCAGCGTGGGGACACTCGCTCGCTACAATGAGCAGTTCTTC
CDR3 protein: CSVGTLARYNEQFF
D gene: .
clone size: many
V gene: TRBV29-1
J gene: TRBJ2-1

CDR3 DNA: TGTGCCAGCAGTTTCTCGCTAGCCTCCTACGAGCAGTACTTC
CDR3 protein: CASSFSLASYEQYF
D gene: .
clone size: .
V gene: TRBV28
J gene: TRBJ2-7

CDR3 DNA: TGCGCCAGCAGGGTAACTCCCTACAATGAGCAGTTCTTC
CDR3 protein: CASRVTPYNEQFF
D gene: .
clone size: .
V gene: TRBV5-1
J gene: TRBJ2-1

CDR3 DNA: TGCAGTGCTCCGGACAGGGTTTTTCAAGAGACCCAGTACTTC
CDR3 protein: CSAPDRVFQETQYF
D gene: TRBD1
clone size: many
V gene: TRBV20-1
J gene: TRBJ2-5

CDR3 DNA: TGCAGCGTGGACAGGGGTACGACTGGCGAGCAGTTCTTC
CDR3 protein: CSVDRGTTGEQFF
D gene: TRBD1
clone size: .
V gene: TRBV29-1
J gene: TRBJ2-1

CDR3 DNA: TGTGCCAGCAGTGAATCCGGGCTAACTCCTGACAATGAGCAGTTCTTC
CDR3 protein: CASSESGLTPDNEQFF
D gene: .
clone size: many
V gene: TRBV25-1
J gene: TRBJ2-1